This T cell receptor beta chain was captured by sequencing in a study of cytomegalovirus exposure and HLA in healthy donors. CDR1 is SEHNR and CDR2 is FQNEAQ in the germline V gene (reference sequence). The CDR3 loop spans 14 amino acids. The V and J ends lost 4 bases and 3 bases respectively, with 12 bases between them. About this clone: Its antigen remains unknown.

Study-wide findings and caveats: Associated with cytomegalovirus, according to the listing, were approximately 160 TCR beta chains. Being productive about 87% or about 30% of the time was typical of most TCR beta V segments in an earlier analysis. Highest at DRB1 and lowest at HLA-C, TCR association rates differed among HLA loci in a later analysis.

Though nominally healthy at sampling, donors likely had unrecorded immune exposures. Use of 60 Vbeta and 13 Jbeta primers characterized the PCR. Measured with immunoSEQ multiplex PCR; TCRdb has only the in-frame clones, and not every one. Among some 140,000 clones listed, 79% were seen once. Sequencing was carried out using PBMCs. This sequence joins TRBV7-9 and TRBJ2-5, with D maybe TRBD1 (5 bases). The TCR sequence derives from a man in his forties in good health and CMV-seropositive. CDR3 DNA sequence: TGTGCCAGCAGCTCAGAGCGACAGAAAGAGACCCAGTACTTC. It translates to CASSSERQKETQYF.